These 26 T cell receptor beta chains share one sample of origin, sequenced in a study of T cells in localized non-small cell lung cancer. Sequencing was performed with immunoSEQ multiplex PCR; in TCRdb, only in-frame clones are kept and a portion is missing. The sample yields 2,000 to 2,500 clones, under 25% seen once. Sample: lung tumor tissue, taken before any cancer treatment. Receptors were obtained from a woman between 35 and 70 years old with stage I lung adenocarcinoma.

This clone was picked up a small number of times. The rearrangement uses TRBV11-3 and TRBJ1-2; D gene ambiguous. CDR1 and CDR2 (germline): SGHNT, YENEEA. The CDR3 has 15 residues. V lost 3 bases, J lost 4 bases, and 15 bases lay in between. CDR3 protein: CASSLSRSYVYGYTF. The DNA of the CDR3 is TGTGCCAGCAGCTTGAGTCGTTCCTACGTCTATGGCTACACCTTC.

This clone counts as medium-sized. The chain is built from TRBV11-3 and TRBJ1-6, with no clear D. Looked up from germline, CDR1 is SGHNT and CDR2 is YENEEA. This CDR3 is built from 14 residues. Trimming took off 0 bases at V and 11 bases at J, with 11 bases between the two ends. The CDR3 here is CASSLEVDATPLHF. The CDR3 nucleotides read TGTGCCAGCAGCTTAGAGGTCGACGCAACACCCCTCCACTTT.

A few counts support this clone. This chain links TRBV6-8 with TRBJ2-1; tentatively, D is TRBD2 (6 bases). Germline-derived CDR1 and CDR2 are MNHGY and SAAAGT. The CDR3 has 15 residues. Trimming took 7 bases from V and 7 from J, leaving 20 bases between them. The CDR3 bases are TGTGCCAGCATCGGGGGATCTTTTGTTAGGAATGAGCAGTTCTTC. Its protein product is CASIGGSFVRNEQFF.

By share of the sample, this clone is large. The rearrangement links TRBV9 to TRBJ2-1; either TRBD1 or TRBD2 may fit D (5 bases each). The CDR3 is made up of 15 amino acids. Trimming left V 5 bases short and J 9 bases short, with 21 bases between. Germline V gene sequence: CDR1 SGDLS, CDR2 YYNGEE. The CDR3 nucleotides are TGTGCCAGCAGTGGGGACCTGGACCGGCCGGGTGAGCAGTTCTTC. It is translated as CASSGDLDRPGEQFF.

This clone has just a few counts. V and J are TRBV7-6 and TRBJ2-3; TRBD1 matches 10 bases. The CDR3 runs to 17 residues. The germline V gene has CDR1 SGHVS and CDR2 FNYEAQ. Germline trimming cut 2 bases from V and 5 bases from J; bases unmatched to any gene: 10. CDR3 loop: CASSLPGQGYSKDTQYF. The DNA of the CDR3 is TGTGCCAGCAGCTTACCGGGACAGGGGTACTCGAAAGATACGCAGTATTTT.

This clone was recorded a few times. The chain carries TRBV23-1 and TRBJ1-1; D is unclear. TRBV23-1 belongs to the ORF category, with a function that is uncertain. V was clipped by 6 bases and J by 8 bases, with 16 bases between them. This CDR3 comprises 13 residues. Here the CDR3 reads CASSLVGTAEAFF. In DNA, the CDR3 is TGCGCCAGCAGCTTGGTCGGTACAGCCGAAGCTTTCTTT.

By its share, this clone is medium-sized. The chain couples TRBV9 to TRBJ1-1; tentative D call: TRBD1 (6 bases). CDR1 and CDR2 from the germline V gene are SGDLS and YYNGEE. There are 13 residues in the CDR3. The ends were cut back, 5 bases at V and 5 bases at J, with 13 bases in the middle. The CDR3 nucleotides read TGTGCCAGCAGTACGGGGGCCGGGACTGAAGCTTTCTTT. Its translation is CASSTGAGTEAFF.

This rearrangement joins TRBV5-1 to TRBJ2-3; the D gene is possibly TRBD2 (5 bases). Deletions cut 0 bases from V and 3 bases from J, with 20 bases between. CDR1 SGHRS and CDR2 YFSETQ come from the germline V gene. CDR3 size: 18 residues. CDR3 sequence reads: CASSLGSEGKVWTDTQYF. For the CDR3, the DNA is TGCGCCAGCAGCTTGGGATCCGAGGGCAAAGTTTGGACAGATACGCAGTATTTT.

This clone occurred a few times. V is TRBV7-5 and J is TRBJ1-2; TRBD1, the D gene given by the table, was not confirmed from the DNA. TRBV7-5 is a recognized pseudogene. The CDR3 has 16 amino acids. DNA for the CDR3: TGTGCCAGCAGCTCGTTGACCAAACAGGCTACCTATGGCTACACCTTC. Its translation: CASSSLTKQATYGYTF.

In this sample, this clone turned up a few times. The CDR3 nucleotides are TGTGCCAGCAGTGAACAGGCAGGGGATTACGAGCAGTACTTC. It specifies CASSEQAGDYEQYF. The genes are TRBV9 and TRBJ2-7, with TRBD1 as a possible D gene (6 bases). The CDR3 length is 14 residues. Germline V gene data show CDR1 as SGDLS and CDR2 as YYNGEE. V lost 5 bases to trimming and J lost 4 bases, with 16 bases between them.

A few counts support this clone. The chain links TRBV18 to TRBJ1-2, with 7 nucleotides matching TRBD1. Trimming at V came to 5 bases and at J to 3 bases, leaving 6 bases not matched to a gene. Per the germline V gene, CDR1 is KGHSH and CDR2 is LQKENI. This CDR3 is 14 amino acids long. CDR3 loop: CASSGQARDYGYTF. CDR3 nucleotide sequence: TGTGCCAGCTCAGGACAGGCGAGGGACTATGGCTACACCTTC.

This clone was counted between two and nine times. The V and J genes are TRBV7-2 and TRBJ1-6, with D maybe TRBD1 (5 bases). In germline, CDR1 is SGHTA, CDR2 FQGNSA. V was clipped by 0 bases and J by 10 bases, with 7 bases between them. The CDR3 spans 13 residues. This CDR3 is CASSLAQGSPLHF. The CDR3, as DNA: TGTGCCAGCAGCTTAGCTCAGGGCTCACCCCTCCACTTT.

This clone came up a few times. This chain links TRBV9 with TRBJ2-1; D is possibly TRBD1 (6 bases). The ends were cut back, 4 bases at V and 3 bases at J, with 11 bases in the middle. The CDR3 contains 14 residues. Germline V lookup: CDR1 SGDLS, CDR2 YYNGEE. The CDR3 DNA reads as TGTGCCAGCAGCTCAGGGGTTGGCTACAATGAGCAGTTCTTC. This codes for CASSSGVGYNEQFF. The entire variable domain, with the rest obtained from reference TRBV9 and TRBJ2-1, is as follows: DSGVTQTPKHLITATGQRVTLRCSPRSGDLSVYWYQQSLDQGLQFLIQYYNGEERAKGNILERFSAQQFPDLHSELNLSSLELGDSALYFCASSSGVGYNEQFFGPGTRLTVL.

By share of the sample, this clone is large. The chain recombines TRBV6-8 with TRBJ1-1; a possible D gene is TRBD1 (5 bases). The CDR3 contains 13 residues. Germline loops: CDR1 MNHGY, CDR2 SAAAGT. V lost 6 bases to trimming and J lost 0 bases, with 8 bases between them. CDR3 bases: TGTGCCAGCAGAGGGACGGTGAACACTGAAGCTTTCTTT. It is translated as CASRGTVNTEAFF.

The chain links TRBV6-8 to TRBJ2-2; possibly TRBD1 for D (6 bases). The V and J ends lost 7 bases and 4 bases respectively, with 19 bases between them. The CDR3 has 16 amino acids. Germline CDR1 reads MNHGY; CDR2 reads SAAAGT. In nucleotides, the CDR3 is TGTGCCAGCACTCTTAGGGCACAGGGTGGCACCGGGGAGCTGTTTTTT. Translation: CASTLRAQGGTGELFF.

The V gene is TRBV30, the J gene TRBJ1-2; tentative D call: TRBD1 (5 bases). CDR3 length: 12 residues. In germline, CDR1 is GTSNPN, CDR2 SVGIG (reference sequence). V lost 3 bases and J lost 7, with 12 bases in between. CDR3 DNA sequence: TGTGCCTGGAGGTCAGGGCGGGTTGGCTACACCTTC. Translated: CAWRSGRVGYTF.

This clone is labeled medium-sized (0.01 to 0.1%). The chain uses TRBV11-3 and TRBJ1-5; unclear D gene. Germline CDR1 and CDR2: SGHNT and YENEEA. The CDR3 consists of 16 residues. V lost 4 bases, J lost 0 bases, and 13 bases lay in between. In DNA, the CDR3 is TGTGCCAGCAGCTATTATCCCGACGGTAGCAATCAGCCCCAGCATTTT. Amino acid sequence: CASSYYPDGSNQPQHF.

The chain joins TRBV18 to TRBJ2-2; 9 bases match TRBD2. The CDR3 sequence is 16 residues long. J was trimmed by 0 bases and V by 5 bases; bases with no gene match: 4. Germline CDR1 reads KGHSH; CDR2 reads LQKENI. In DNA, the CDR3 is TGTGCCAGCTCATCAGCGGGGGGAGCGAACACCGGGGAGCTGTTTTTT. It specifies CASSSAGGANTGELFF. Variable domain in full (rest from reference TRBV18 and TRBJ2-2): NAGVMQNPRHLVRRRGQEARLRCSPMKGHSHVYWYRQLPEEGLKFMVYLQKENIIDESGMPKERFSAEFPKEGPSILRIQQVVRGDSAAYFCASSSAGGANTGELFFGEGSRLTVL.

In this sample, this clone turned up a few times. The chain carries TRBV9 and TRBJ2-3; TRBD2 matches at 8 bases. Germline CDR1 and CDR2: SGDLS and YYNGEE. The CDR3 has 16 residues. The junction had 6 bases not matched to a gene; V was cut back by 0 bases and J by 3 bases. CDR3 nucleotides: TGTGCCAGCAGCGTAGCCCCCGGGGGGGGAACAGATACGCAGTATTTT. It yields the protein CASSVAPGGGTDTQYF.

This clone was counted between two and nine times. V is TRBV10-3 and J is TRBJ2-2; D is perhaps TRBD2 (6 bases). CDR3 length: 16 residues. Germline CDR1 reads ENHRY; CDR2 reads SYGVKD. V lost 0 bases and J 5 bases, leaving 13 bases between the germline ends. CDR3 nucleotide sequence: TGTGCCATCAGTGAGTCCGAGACTAGTCGGACCGGGGAGCTGTTTTTT. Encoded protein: CAISESETSRTGELFF.

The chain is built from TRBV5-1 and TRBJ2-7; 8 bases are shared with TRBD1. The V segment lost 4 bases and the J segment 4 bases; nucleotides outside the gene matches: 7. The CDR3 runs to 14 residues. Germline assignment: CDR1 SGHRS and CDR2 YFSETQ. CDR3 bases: TGCGCCAGCAGCCCCGGGCAGGGGGCGTACGAGCAGTACTTC. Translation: CASSPGQGAYEQYF.

CDR3 sequence: CASSPSGANVLTF. The CDR3 nucleotides are TGTGCCAGCTCACCTTCTGGGGCCAACGTCCTGACTTTC. The chain is built from TRBV18 and TRBJ2-6; no clear D gene. The V end lost 3 bases, the J end lost 1 base, and 1 base lay between the germline ends. Germline loops: CDR1 KGHSH, CDR2 LQKENI. The CDR3 is made up of 13 amino acids. Complete variable domain (other parts from reference TRBV18 and TRBJ2-6): NAGVMQNPRHLVRRRGQEARLRCSPMKGHSHVYWYRQLPEEGLKFMVYLQKENIIDESGMPKERFSAEFPKEGPSILRIQQVVRGDSAAYFCASSPSGANVLTFGAGSRLTVL.

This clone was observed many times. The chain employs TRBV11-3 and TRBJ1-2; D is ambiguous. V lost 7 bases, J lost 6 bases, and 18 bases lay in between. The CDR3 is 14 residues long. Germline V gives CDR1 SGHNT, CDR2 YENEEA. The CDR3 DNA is TGTGCCAGCACCTTGACGTGGGATAGGGATGGCTACACCTTC. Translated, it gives CASTLTWDRDGYTF.

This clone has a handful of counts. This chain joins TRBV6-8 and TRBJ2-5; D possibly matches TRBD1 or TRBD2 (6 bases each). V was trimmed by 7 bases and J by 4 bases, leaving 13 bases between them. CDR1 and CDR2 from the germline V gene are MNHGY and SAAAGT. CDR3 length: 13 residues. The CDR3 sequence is CASNEGGGETQYF. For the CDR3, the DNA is TGTGCCAGCAATGAGGGGGGAGGAGAGACCCAGTACTTC.

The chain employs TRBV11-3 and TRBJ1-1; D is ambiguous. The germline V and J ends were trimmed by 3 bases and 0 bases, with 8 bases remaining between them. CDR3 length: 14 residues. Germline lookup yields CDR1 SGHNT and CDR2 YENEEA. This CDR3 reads CASSFTEMNTEAFF. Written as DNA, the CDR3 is TGTGCCAGCAGCTTTACAGAGATGAACACTGAAGCTTTCTTT.

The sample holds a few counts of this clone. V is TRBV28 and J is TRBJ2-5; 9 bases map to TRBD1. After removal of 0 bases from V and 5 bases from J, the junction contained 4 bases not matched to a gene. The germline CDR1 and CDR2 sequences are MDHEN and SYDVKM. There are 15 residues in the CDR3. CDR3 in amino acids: CASSLWGQGGETQYF. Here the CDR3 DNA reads TGTGCCAGCAGTTTATGGGGACAGGGAGGGGAGACCCAGTACTTC.